This entry describes one T cell receptor beta chain. Its antigen is currently unknown. Stated time point: newly diagnosed, previously untreated cHL patient sample. It was PBMCs in newly diagnosed, untreated classical Hodgkin lymphoma that served as comparison. Only in-frame clones appear in the TCRdb table, and some are missing; sequencing was by immunoSEQ multiplex PCR. This sample has under 80,000 clones, with about 94% found just once. The data stem from a study of PD-1 blockade in classical Hodgkin lymphoma. The study's findings and limits: Prior therapy or disease activity may underlie the repertoire differences, whose causes remain undefined. Baseline TCR diversity was reportedly lower in newly diagnosed patients than healthy donors.

The J segment lost 7 bases and the V segment lost 6 bases, leaving 9 bases of the junction unmatched. The germline CDR1 and CDR2 sequences are MGHRA and YSYEKL. CDR3 length: 14 residues. The TCR was taken from a human donor with classical Hodgkin lymphoma. The rearrangement uses TRBV4-1 and TRBJ2-1; 7 bases are shared with TRBD1. Sequencing input: peripheral blood mononuclear cells (PBMCs). The CDR3 reads CASSTKIQGNEQFF. The CDR3 DNA follows: TGCGCCAGCAGTACTAAAATACAGGGGAATGAGCAGTTCTTC.